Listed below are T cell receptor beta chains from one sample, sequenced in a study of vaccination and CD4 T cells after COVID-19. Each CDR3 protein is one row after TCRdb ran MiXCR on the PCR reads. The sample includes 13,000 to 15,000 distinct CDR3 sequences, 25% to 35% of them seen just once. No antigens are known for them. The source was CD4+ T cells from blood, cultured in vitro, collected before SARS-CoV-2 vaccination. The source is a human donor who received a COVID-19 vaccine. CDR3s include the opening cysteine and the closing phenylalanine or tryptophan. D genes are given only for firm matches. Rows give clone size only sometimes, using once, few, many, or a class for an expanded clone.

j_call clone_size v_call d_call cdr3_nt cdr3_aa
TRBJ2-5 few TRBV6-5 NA TGTGCCAGCAGTTACTCGATAAGTCGGGGGCAGACCCAGTACTTC CASSYSISRGQTQYF
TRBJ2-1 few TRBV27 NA TGTGCCAGCAGGGACGGTAACGCTAATGAGCAGTTCTTC CASRDGNANEQFF
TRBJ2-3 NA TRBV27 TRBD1 TGTGCCAGCAGTCTCTTGCTTGGGACAGGGAGAGCAGATACGCAGTATTTT CASSLLLGTGRADTQYF
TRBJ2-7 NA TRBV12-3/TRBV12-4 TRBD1 TGTGCCAGCAGCCGACCGGACAGGCGCTCCTACGAGCAGTACTTC CASSRPDRRSYEQYF
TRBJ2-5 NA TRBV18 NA TGTGCCAGCTCACAGATTGCTAACAGGGTAGGAGAGACCCAGTACTTC CASSQIANRVGETQYF
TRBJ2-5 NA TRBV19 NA TGTGCCAGTAGTATAGCCGTGGGGGAGACCCAGTACTTC CASSIAVGETQYF
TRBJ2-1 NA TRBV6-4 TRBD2 TGTGCCAGCAGTGACTTGACTAGCGGGGATTACAATGAGCAGTTCTTC CASSDLTSGDYNEQFF
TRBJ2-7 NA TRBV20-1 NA TGCAGTGCTGGGGGCAGGACCTACTACGAGCAGTACTTC CSAGGRTYYEQYF
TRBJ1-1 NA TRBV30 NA TGTGCCTGGAGTAAAATTTTGAACACTGAAGCTTTCTTT CAWSKILNTEAFF
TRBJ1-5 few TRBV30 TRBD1 TGTGCCTGGAGCGAGGGACAGGTGAATCAGCCCCAGCATTTT CAWSEGQVNQPQHF